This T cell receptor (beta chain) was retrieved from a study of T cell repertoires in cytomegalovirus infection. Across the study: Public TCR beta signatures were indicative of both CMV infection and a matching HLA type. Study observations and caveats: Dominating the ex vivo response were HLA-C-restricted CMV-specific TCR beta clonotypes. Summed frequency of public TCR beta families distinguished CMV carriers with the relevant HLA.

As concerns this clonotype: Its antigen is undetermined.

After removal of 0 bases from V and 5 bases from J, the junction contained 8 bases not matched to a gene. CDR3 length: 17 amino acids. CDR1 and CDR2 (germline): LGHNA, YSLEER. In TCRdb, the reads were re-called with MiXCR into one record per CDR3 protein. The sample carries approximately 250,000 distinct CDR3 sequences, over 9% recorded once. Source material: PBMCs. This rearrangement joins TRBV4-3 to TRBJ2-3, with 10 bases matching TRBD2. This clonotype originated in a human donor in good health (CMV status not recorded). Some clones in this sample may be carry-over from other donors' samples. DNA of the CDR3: TGCGCCAGCAGCCAAGATCCAGCGGGGGGGCAAAGAGATACGCAGTATTTT. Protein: CASSQDPAGGQRDTQYF.